This TCR beta chain appears in the sequencing data of a study of regulatory T cells in long-lasting Graves disease (dated by TCRdb to the early 2020s). For the wider study: Newly diagnosed Graves' disease patients had taken antithyroid drugs for less than 3 months. Peripheral blood TCR sequencing and RNA sequencing compared persistent Graves' disease patients with newly diagnosed Graves' disease patients. The study was conducted in China and was registered as a clinical trial. A total of 35 or so samples were covered by TCR sequencing, comprising approximately 13 persistent and approximately 20 newly diagnosed Graves' disease patients. What the study reported, not specific to this receptor: Sequencing and analysis were restricted to the TCR beta chain. More public clonotypes were shared among persistent patients (around 2,600) than among newly diagnosed patients (approximately 930). Persistent disease showed preferential use of TRBV28, TRBJ1-2 and TRBJ2-5, whereas newly diagnosed disease favored TRBV20-1 and TRBJ2-1. Lower TCR Shannon entropy and fewer highly expanded clones were observed in persistent Graves' disease patients than in newly diagnosed patients, which suggested clonal expansion. The authors noted that the small sample size was a limitation that may lower accuracy. Only peripheral blood was studied, because thyroid tissue, the primary lesion, was inaccessible.

The time point label corresponds to: newly diagnosed GD, antithyroid drugs for less than 3 months. For both TCR sequencing and RNA sequencing, RNA was extracted from PBMCs in TRIzol. Graves' disease was diagnosed according to American Thyroid Association guidelines. Patients for the study were recruited at an endocrinology department in Xi'an, China. Each patient gave roughly 10 milliliters of peripheral blood, collected in an EDTA anticoagulant tube. Ficoll Paque Plus density gradient separation was used to isolate PBMCs, and no further T cell sorting was done. An Agilent 2100 Bioanalyzer and agarose gel were used to assess RNA quality, and a NanoDrop 2000 was used to measure RNA concentration. The sample holds many counts of this clonotype. No antigen is known for it. No base-level quality is on record; no much larger clone is a single base apart. At the junction V is shortened by 5 bases and J by 0 bases, with 14 bases in between. Sequences SGHTA (CDR1) and FQGTGA (CDR2) are obtained from the germline V gene. The CDR3 runs 16 residues from the cysteine to the phenylalanine. Left in the record is the CDR3 DNA by itself, 48 bases read in frame from the first base.

The protocol used for the library was multiplex PCR. Data came from an Illumina HiSeq 4000. CDR3 regions were amplified by Arm-PCR with iRepertoire HTBI primers to construct TCR beta libraries. Before sequencing, the PCR products underwent gel purification. In the authors' own workflow: Gene usage analysis of CDR3 amino acid clonotypes relied on the approximately 60 TRBV and 13 to 15 TRBJ segments identified across samples. COPE and FqMerger were used to merge the filtered high-quality paired reads into contigs. BLAST was used to align contigs to the IMGT TRBV, TRBD and TRBJ reference genes, and CDR3 was defined following IMGT. Any clonotype with a frequency above 0.1% was counted as a highly expanded clone. Repertoire diversity was measured by Shannon entropy, and V-J evenness by the Gini coefficient. A clonotype found in more than one individual was treated as public. TCRdb applied fastp at Q25 and MiXCR to the public reads, then kept only in-frame beta chains. All rows with the same CDR3 protein become a single entry with the most common DNA and genes. What appears here as the V and J calls and clone size reflects TCRdb's work, not the paper's. The sample profile shows about 470,000 distinct CDR3 sequences; under 15% of them were found once. The ten largest clones capture over 15% of the sample.

The same sample was also studied in work on T cells in Graves' hyperthyroidism and ophthalmopathy. The second source states: A patient counted as having stable Graves' hyperthyroidism if no progression to ophthalmopathy occurred over 18 months of follow-up. The hyperthyroidism patients were between 18 and 65 years old and newly diagnosed, with a disease duration of less than 2 months. Exclusion was applied to patients with uncontrolled infections, other autoimmune diseases, pregnancy or lactation. Diagnoses relied on clinical symptoms, serum thyroxine and TRAb, thyroid ultrasound and orbital computed tomography. A first-round RT-PCR of the TCR CDR3 used the HTBI primer set with the Qiagen OneStep RT-PCR kit. Most expanded thyroid clonotypes (frequency above 0.001) were also detected in blood, a finding suggesting that blood repertoires may reflect thyroid immune responses. A model built on a 13 V-J signature distinguished ophthalmopathy from stable hyperthyroidism, reaching 87.88% sensitivity and approximately 81% specificity in cross-validation and 80%/75% in testing. In validation, the model predicted progression to ophthalmopathy with just under 71% sensitivity and around 72% specificity, a median of 6.5 months before onset. To identify TCR V-J signatures that set the groups apart, the researchers used a discovery cohort of 90 to 100 patients, made up of 40 to 45 with Graves' ophthalmopathy and about 60 with stable Graves' hyperthyroidism. An independent validation cohort of around 19 hyperthyroidism patients and approximately 15 patients who later progressed to ophthalmopathy tested prospective prediction of ophthalmopathy. For training and testing, the 110 or so patients in the discovery cohort were randomly divided in a 7:3 ratio. The study also compared thyroid tissue and blood T-cell repertoires from about 6 Graves' hyperthyroidism patients. Once sampling was done, hyperthyroidism patients were given methimazole at a starting dose of 30 mg daily, whereas ophthalmopathy patients were given high-dose intravenous methylprednisolone. Libraries were constructed in a second round of multiplex PCR, after which size selection and purification were performed. Paired-end sequencing of the libraries was performed with 100 bp reads on an Illumina HiSeq2000. SOAPnuke was used to process the raw data, throwing out any read that contained adapters or uncalled bases, had a mean Phred below 15, or lacked an exact constant-primer or identifier match. COPE v1.2.5 was used to merge high-quality paired reads, and clonotypes were defined as unique nucleotide sequences. Clonotypes were aligned to IMGT TRBV, TRBD and TRBJ reference segments using MiTCR v1.1. The analysis was restricted to V-J combinations with a frequency above 0.0001, which together covered 99% to 99.2% of the repertoires. A TCS score was defined as the ratio of F50 (clonal expansion) to E x V (chaos), with BLOSUM62-based TCRdist applied between CDR3 peptides within each V-J. Welch's t-statistics and random forest reduced around 520 V-J features to some 14, which were used in a naive Bayes classifier (R e1071). No statistical method was used to fix the sample size in advance, and group allocation was not hidden from the investigators. The paper reports TCR Vbeta CDR3 sequencing of more than 120 peripheral blood samples: under 45 ophthalmopathy, under 80 hyperthyroidism and around 17 progressor patients.

This clonotype was obtained from a woman aged 30 to 39 with Graves disease. Donor details come from another sample of the same person, matched by shared clones. The sequencing used peripheral blood mononuclear cells (PBMCs), collected at new diagnosis, from a patient treated with antithyroid drugs. Here the chain combines TRBV7-3 and TRBJ2-1; the D gene is perhaps TRBD1, from 6 matching bases. CDR3 loop: CASSPRTASSYNEQFF. The DNA reads TGTGCCAGCAGCCCCCGGACAGCGAGCTCCTACAATGAGCAGTTCTTC.